The sequence of this T cell receptor (beta chain) was determined in a study of beta chain features in type 1 diabetes. What was sequenced were expressed TCRB transcripts, since all of the isolated RNA had been reverse transcribed. Repertoires were generated with immunoSEQ multiplex PCR, while TCRdb's copy carries only in-frame clones and drops some. The sample yields under 500,000 clones, approximately 28% seen once. This clone was counted between two and nine times. V was trimmed by 7 bases and J by 1 base, leaving 8 bases between them. Germline CDR1 is SGHRS and CDR2 is YFSETQ. This CDR3 spans 12 amino acids.

The genes are TRBV5-1 and TRBJ2-5, with D perhaps assigned TRBD1 or TRBD2 (5 bases each). Material: naive CD4+ T cells from blood. This clonotype was sampled from a man between 18 and 35 years old in good health. DNA for the CDR3: TGCGCCAGCGGGGGTCTCCAAGAGACCCAGTACTTC. Its translation is CASGGLQETQYF.